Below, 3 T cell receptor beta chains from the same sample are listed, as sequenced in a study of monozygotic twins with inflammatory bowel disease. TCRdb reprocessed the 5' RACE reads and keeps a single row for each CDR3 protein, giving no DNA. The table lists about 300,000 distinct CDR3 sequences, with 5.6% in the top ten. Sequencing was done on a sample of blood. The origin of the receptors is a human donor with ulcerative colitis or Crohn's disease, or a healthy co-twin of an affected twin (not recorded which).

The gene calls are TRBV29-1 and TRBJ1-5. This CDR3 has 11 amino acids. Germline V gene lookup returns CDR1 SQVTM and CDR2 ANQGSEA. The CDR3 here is CSPRHNQPQHF.

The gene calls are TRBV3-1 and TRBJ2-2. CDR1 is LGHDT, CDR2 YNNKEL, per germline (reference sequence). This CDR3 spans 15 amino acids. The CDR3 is CASSRKSVNTGELFF. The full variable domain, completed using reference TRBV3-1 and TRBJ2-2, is DTAVSQTPKYLVTQMGNDKSIKCEQNLGHDTMYWYKQDSKKFLKIMFSYNNKELIINETVPNRFSPKSPDKAHLNLHINSLELGDSAVYFCASSRKSVNTGELFFGEGSRLTVL.

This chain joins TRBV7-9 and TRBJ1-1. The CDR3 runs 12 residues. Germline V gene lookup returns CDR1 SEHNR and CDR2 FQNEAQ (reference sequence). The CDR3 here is CASSLDGEEAFF.